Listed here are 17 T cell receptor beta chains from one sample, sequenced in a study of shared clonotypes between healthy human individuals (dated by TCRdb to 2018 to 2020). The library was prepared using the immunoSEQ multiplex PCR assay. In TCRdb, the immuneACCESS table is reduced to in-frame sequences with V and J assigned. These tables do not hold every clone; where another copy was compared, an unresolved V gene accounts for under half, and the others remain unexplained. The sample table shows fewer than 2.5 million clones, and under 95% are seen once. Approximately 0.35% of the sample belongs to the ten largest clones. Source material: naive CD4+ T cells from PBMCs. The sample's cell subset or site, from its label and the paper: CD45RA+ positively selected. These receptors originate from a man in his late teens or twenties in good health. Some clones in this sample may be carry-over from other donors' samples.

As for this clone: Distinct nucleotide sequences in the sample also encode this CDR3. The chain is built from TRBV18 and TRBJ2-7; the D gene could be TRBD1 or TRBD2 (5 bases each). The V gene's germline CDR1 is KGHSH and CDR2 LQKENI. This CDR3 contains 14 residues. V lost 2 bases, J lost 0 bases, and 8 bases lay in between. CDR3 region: CASSPGGSSYEQYF. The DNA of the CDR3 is TGTGCCAGCTCACCAGGGGGAAGCTCCTACGAGCAGTACTTC. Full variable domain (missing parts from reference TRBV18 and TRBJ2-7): NAGVMQNPRHLVRRRGQEARLRCSPMKGHSHVYWYRQLPEEGLKFMVYLQKENIIDESGMPKERFSAEFPKEGPSILRIQQVVRGDSAAYFCASSPGGSSYEQYFGPGTRLTVT.

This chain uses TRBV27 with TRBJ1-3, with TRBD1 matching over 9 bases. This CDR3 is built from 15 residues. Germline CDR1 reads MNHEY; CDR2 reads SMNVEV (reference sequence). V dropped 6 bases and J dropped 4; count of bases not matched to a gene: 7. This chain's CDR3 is CASSPGQGRGNTIYF. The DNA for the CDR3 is TGTGCCAGCAGCCCGGGACAGGGCAGAGGAAACACCATATATTTT.

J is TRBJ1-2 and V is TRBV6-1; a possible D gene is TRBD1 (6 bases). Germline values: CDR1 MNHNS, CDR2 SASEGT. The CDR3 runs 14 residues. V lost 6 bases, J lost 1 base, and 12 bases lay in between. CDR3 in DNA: TGTGCCAGCAGGTCGCAGGGGTTTAACTATGGCTACACCTTC. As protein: CASRSQGFNYGYTF.

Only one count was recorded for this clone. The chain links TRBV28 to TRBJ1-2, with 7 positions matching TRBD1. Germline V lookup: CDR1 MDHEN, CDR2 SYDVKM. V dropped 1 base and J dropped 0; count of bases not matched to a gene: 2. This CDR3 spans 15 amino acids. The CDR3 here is CASSLSTGANYGYTF. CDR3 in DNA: TGTGCCAGCAGTTTATCCACAGGGGCTAACTATGGCTACACCTTC.

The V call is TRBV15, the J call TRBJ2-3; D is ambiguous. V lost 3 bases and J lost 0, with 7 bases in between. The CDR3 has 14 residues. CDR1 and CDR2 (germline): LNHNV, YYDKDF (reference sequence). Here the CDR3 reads CATSRSVSTDTQYF. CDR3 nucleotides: TGTGCCACCAGCAGGTCCGTGAGCACAGATACGCAGTATTTT.

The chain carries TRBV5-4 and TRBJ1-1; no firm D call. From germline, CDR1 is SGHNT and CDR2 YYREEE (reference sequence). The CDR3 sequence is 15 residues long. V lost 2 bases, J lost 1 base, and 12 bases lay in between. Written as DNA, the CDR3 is TGTGCCAGCAGCTTCGGCGGGGAGAGGAACACTGAAGCTTTCTTT. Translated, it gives CASSFGGERNTEAFF.

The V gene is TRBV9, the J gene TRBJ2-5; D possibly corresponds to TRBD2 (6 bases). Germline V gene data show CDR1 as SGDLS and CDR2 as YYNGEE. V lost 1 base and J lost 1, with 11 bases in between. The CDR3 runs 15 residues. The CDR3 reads CASSVNSGAQETQYF. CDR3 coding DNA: TGTGCCAGCAGCGTAAATAGCGGCGCCCAAGAGACCCAGTACTTC.

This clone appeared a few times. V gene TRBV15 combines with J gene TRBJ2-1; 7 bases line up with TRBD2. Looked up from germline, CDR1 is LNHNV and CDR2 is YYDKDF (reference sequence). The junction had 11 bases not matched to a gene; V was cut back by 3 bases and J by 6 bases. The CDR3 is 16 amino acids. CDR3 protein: CATSRERLAWPNEQFF. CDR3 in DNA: TGTGCCACCAGCAGGGAAAGACTAGCTTGGCCCAATGAGCAGTTCTTC.

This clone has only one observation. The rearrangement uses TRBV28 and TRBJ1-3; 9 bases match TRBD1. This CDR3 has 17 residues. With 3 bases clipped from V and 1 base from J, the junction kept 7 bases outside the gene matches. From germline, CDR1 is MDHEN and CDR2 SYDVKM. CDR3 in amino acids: CASSLGTGIISGNTIYF. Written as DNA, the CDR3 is TGTGCCAGCAGTTTGGGGACAGGGATAATTTCTGGAAACACCATATATTTT.

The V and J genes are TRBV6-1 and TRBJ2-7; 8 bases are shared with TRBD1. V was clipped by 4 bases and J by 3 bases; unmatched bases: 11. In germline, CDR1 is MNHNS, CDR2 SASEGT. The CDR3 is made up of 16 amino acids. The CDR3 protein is CASSARDGQGGYEQYF. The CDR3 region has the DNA TGTGCCAGCAGTGCGAGGGACGGACAGGGAGGCTACGAGCAGTACTTC.

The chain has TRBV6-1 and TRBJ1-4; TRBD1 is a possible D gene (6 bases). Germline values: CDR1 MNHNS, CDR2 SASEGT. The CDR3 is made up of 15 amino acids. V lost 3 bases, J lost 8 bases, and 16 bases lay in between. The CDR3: CASSDSWQGKEKLFF. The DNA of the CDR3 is TGTGCCAGCAGTGATTCCTGGCAGGGGAAAGAAAAACTGTTTTTT.

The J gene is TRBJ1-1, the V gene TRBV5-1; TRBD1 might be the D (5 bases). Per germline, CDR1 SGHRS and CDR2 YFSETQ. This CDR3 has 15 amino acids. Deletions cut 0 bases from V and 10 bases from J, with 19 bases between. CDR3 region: CASSLAAGTAGRAFF. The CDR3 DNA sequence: TGCGCCAGCAGCTTGGCTGCGGGGACTGCCGGGAGAGCTTTCTTT.

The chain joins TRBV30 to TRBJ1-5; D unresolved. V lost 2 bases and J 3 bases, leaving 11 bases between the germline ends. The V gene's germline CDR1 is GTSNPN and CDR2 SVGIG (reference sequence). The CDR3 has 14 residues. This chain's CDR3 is CAWSTGQINQPQHF. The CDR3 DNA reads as TGTGCCTGGAGTACCGGCCAGATCAATCAGCCCCAGCATTTT.

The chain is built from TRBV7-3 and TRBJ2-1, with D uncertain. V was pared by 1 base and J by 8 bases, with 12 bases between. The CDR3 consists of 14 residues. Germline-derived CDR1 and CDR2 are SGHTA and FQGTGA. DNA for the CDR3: TGTGCCAGCAGCTTAAACGCTGCTACGGATGAGCAGTTCTTC. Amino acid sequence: CASSLNAATDEQFF.

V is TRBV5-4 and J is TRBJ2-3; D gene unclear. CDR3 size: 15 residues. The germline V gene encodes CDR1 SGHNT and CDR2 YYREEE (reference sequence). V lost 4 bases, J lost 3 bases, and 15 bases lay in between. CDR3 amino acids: CASSPGWVGTDTQYF. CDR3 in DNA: TGTGCCAGCAGCCCCGGCTGGGTAGGGACAGATACGCAGTATTTT.

CDR3 in amino acids: CASRFRVGEQFF. The CDR3 region has the DNA TGTGCCAGCAGATTCAGGGTGGGCGAGCAGTTCTTC. This rearrangement joins TRBV28 to TRBJ2-1, with D perhaps TRBD1 (5 bases). The CDR3 covers 12 residues. The V and J ends lost 6 bases and 10 bases respectively, with 13 bases between them. CDR1 and CDR2 from the germline V gene are MDHEN and SYDVKM.

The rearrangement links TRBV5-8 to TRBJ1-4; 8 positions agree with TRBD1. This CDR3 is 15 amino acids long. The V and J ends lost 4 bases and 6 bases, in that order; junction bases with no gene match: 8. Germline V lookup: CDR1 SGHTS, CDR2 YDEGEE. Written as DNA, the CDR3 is TGTGCCAGCAGCCGCAACAGGGGGGGGGATGAAAAACTGTTTTTT. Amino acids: CASSRNRGGDEKLFF.